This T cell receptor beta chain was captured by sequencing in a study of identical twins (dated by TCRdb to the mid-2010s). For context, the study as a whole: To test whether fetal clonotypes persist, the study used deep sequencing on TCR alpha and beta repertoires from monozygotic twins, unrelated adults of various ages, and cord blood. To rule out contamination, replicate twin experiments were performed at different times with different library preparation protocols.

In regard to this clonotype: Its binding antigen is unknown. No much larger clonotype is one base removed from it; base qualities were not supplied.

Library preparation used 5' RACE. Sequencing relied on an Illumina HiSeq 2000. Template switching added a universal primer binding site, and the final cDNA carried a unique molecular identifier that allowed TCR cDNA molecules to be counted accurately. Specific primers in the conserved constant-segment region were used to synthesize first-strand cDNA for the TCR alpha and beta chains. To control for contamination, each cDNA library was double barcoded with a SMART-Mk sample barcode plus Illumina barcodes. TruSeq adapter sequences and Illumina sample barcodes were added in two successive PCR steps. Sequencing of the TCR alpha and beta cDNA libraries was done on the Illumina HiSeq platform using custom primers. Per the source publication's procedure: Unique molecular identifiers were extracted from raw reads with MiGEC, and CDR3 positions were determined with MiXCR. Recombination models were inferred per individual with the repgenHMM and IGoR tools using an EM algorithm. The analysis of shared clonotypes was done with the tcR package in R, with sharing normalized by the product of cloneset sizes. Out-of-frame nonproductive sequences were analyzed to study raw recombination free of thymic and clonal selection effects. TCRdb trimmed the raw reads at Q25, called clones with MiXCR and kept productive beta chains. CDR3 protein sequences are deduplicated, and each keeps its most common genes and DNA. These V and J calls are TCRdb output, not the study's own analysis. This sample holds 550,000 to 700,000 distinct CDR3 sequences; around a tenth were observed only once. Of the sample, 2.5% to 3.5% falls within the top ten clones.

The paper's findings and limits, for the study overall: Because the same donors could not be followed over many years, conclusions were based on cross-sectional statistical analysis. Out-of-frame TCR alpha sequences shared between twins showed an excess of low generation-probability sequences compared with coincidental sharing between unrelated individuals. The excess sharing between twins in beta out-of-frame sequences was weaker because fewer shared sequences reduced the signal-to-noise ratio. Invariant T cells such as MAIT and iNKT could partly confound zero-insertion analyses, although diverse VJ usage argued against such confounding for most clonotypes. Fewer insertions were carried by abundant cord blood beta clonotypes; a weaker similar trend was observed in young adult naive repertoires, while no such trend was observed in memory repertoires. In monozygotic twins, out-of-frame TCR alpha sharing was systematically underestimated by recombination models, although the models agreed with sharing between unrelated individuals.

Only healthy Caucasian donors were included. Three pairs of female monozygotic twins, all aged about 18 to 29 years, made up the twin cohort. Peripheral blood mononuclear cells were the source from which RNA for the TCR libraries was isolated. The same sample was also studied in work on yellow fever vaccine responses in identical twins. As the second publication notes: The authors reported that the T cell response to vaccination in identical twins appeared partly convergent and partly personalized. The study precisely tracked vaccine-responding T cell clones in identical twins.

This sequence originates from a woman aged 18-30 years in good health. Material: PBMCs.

The CDR3 is CASSEGMGTTEAFF. The nucleotides are TGTGCCAGCAGTGAGGGGATGGGAACTACTGAAGCTTTCTTT. The sequence is built from TRBV25-1 and TRBJ1-1; the D gene is unclear. From its cysteine to its phenylalanine, the CDR3 spans 14 amino acids. The kept DNA is CDR3 alone, 42 bases in frame from the first base. The V end loses 3 bases and the J end loses 5 bases, and a stretch of 13 bases separates them. Per the germline V gene, MGHDK is the CDR1 and SYGVNS is the CDR2. Beyond the CDR3, the reference TRBV25-1 and TRBJ1-1 genes provide the residues; the full variable domain reads: EADIYQTPRYLVIGTGKKITLECSQTMGHDKMYWYQQDPGMELHLIHYSYGVNSTEKGDLSSESTVSRIRTEHFPLTLESARPSHTSQYLCASSEGMGTTEAFFGQGTRLTVV.